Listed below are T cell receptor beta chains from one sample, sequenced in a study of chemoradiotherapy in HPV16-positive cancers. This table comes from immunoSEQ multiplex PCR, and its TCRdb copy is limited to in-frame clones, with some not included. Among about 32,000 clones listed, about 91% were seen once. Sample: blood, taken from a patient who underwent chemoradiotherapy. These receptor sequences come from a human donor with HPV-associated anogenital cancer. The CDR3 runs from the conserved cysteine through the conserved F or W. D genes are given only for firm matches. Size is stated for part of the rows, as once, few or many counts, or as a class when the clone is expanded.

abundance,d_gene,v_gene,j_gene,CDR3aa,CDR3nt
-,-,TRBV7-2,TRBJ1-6,CASSSSGAPLHF,TGTGCCAGCAGCTCCTCCGGGGCCCCCCTCCACTTT
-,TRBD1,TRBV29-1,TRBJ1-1,CSGMTGGMNTEAFF,TGCAGCGGTATGACAGGGGGTATGAACACTGAAGCTTTCTTT
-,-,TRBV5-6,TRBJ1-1,CASSPRGNTEAFF,TGTGCCAGCAGCCCCAGGGGCAACACTGAAGCTTTCTTT
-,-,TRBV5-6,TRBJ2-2,CASSLARDTGELFF,TGTGCCAGCAGCTTGGCCAGAGACACCGGGGAGCTGTTTTTT
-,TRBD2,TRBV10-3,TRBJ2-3,CAIRPGLAGRMDTQYF,TGTGCCATCAGACCGGGACTAGCGGGAAGGATGGATACGCAGTATTTT
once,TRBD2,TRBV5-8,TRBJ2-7,CASSWGGTFGSSYEQYF,TGTGCCAGCAGCTGGGGGGGTACGTTTGGCAGTTCCTACGAGCAGTACTTC
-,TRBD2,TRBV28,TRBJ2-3,CASRHEGIQREGQADTQYF,TGTGCCAGCAGACATGAAGGGATACAGCGGGAGGGCCAGGCAGATACGCAGTATTTT
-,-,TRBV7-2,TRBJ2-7,CASSSRDKTYEQYF,TGTGCCAGCAGTTCGAGGGACAAAACCTACGAGCAGTACTTC
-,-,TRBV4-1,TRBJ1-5,CASSQESVAEVQPQHF,TGCGCCAGCAGCCAAGAATCCGTTGCTGAAGTCCAGCCCCAGCATTTT
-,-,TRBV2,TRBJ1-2,CASIRFNYGYTF,TGTGCCAGCATCAGATTCAACTATGGCTACACCTTC
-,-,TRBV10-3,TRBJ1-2,CAISESTGFYGYTF,TGTGCCATCAGTGAGTCTACGGGGTTCTATGGCTACACCTTC
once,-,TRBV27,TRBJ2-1,CASSFGTFRNEQFF,TGTGCCAGCAGTTTTGGCACTTTCCGGAATGAGCAGTTCTTC
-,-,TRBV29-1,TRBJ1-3,CSVVKGPGNTIYF,TGCAGCGTTGTAAAGGGGCCTGGAAACACCATATATTTT
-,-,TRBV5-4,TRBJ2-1,CASSSGQREFF,TGTGCCAGCAGCAGTGGCCAAAGGGAGTTCTTC
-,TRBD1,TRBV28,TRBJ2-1,CASSLAGTETYNEQFF,TGTGCCAGCAGTTTAGCCGGGACAGAAACCTACAATGAGCAGTTCTTC
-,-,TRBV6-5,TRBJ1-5,CASSYSRDQPQHF,TGTGCCAGCAGTTACTCGAGAGATCAGCCCCAGCATTTT
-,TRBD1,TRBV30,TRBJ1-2,CARMTGGRENYGYTF,TGTGCCCGTATGACAGGGGGACGAGAAAACTATGGCTACACCTTC
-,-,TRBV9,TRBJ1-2,CASSLGGVEGYGYTF,TGTGCCAGCAGCCTCGGAGGGGTGGAGGGCTATGGCTACACCTTC
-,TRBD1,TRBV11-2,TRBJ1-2,CASSLGQGGVYGYTF,TGTGCCAGCAGCTTAGGCCAGGGGGGGGTCTATGGCTACACCTTC
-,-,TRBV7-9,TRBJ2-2,CASSLVSGRTGELFF,TGTGCCAGCAGCTTAGTTTCGGGCAGAACCGGGGAGCTGTTTTTT
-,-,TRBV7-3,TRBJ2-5,CASSFGVGEAQYF,TGTGCCAGCAGCTTCGGCGTCGGGGAGGCCCAGTACTTC
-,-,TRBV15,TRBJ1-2,CATSRGFLYGYTF,TGTGCCACCAGCAGAGGTTTTCTCTATGGCTACACCTTC
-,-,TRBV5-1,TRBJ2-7,CASSPGLGSHEQYF,TGCGCCAGCAGCCCGGGGCTGGGATCCCACGAGCAGTACTTC
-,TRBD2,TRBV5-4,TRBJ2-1,CASSWGLAGGDEQFF,TGTGCCAGCAGCTGGGGACTAGCGGGAGGGGATGAGCAGTTCTTC
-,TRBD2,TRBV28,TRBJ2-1,CASTPGLDSDEQFF,TGTGCCAGCACCCCGGGACTAGATTCGGATGAGCAGTTCTTC
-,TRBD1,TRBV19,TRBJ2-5,CASSTSRTGLQETQYF,TGTGCCAGTAGTACCTCGCGGACAGGGCTCCAAGAGACCCAGTACTTC
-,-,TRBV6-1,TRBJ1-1,CTYREMNTEAFF,TGTACCTACAGGGAGATGAACACTGAAGCTTTCTTT
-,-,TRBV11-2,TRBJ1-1,CASSFPGIPTEAFF,TGTGCCAGCAGCTTCCCAGGGATACCCACTGAAGCTTTCTTT
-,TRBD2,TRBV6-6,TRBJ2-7,CASSSSSGAAYEQYF,TGTGCCAGCAGTTCGTCTAGCGGGGCTGCCTACGAGCAGTACTTC
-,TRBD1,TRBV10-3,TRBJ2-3,CATGTGVDTQYF,TGTGCCACCGGGACAGGGGTAGATACGCAGTATTTT
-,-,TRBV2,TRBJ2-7,CASTVEGLGYEQYF,TGTGCCAGCACGGTTGAAGGTCTAGGATACGAGCAGTACTTC
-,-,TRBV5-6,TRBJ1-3,CASSLPDGSGNTIYF,TGTGCCAGCAGCTTGCCAGACGGCTCTGGAAACACCATATATTTT
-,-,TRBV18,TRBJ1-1,CASSPRALDTEAFF,TGTGCCAGCTCACCACGGGCCCTCGACACTGAAGCTTTCTTT
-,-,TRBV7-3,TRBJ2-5,CASSLTGILQETQYF,TGTGCCAGCAGTCTCACAGGGATCCTCCAAGAGACCCAGTACTTC
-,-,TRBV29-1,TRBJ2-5,CSVEGSVKTQYF,TGCAGCGTTGAGGGCTCCGTGAAGACCCAGTACTTC
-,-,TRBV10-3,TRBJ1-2,CAIRALGTAGGYGYTF,TGTGCCATCAGAGCTCTTGGGACCGCGGGAGGCTATGGCTACACCTTC
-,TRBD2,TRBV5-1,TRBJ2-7,CASSIGTSPYEQYF,TGCGCCAGCAGCATCGGGACTAGCCCCTACGAGCAGTACTTC
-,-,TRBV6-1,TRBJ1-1,CATGTRGATEAFF,TGTGCCACCGGGACGAGGGGGGCCACTGAAGCTTTCTTT
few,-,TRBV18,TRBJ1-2,CASSPQGNTNYGYTF,TGTGCCAGCTCACCACAAGGAAATACGAACTATGGCTACACCTTC
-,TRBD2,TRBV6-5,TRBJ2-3,CASSLAGTSTDTQYF,TGTGCCAGCAGTCTAGCGGGGACTAGCACAGATACGCAGTATTTT
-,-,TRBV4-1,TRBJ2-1,CASSQDEGRGQFF,TGCGCCAGCAGCCAAGATGAAGGGCGGGGGCAGTTCTTC
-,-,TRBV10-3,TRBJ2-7,CAIRGDIDYEQYF,TGTGCCATCAGGGGGGACATAGACTACGAGCAGTACTTC
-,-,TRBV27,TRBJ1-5,CASSLGNQPQHF,TGTGCCAGCAGTTTGGGAAATCAGCCCCAGCATTTT
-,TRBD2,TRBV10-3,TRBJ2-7,CAISTSALAGGPDEQYF,TGTGCCATCAGTACTTCCGCGCTAGCGGGAGGGCCAGACGAGCAGTACTTC
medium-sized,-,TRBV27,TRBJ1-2,CASRWGRGSYGYTF,TGTGCCAGCAGGTGGGGGAGGGGGAGCTATGGCTACACCTTC
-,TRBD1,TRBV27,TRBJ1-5,CASSFDRGSQPQHF,TGTGCCAGCAGTTTTGACAGGGGCAGTCAGCCCCAGCATTTT